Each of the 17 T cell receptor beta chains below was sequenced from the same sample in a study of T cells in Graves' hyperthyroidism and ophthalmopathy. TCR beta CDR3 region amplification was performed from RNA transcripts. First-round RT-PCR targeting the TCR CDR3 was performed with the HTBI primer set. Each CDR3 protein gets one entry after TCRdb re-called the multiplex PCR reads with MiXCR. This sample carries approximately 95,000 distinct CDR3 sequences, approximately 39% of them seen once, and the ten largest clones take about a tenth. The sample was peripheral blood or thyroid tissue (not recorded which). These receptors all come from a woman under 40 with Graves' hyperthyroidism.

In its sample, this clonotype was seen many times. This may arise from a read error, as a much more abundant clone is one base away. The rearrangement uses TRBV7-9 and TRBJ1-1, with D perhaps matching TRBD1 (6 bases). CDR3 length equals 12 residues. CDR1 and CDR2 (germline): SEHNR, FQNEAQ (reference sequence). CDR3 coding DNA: TGTGCCGGCAGCCCCGACAGGCTGGGAGCTTTCTTT. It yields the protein CAGSPDRLGAFF.

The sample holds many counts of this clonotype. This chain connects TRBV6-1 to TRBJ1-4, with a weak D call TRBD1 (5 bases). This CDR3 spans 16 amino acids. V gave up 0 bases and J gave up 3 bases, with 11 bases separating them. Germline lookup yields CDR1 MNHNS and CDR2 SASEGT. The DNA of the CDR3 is TGTGCCAGCAGTGAAGCGATAAGGGGTTCTAATGAAAAACTGTTTTTT. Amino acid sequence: CASSEAIRGSNEKLFF.

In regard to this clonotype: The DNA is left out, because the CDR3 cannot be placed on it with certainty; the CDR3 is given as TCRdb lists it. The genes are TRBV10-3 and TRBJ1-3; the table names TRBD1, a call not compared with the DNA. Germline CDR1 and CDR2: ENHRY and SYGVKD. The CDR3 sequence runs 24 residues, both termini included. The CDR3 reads CAISEDSSFYICSAEIVSGNTIYF.

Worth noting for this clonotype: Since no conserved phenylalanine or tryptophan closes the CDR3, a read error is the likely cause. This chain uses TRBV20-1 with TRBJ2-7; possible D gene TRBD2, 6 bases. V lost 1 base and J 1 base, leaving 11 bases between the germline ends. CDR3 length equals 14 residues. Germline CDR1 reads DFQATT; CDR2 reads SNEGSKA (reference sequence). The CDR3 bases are TGCAGTGCTAGAGGTAGCGGAAGGTCCTACGAGCAGTACCTC. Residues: CSARGSGRSYEQYL.

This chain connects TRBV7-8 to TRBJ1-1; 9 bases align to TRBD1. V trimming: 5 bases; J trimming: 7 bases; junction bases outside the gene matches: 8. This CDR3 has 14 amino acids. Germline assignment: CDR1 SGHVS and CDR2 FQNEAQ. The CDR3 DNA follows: TGTGCCAGCAGCCCTTATAAGACAGGGGGTGAAGCTTTCTTT. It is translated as CASSPYKTGGEAFF.

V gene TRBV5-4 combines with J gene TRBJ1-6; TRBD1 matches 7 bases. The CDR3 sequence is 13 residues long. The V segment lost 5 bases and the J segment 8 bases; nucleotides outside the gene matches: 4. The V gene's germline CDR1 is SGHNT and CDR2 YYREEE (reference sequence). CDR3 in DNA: TGTGCCAGCAGACAGGGGAAGGATTCACCCCTCCACTTT. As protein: CASRQGKDSPLHF.

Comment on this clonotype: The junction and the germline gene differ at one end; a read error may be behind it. CDR3 protein: CASSPGQVNSPLHF. The CDR3 DNA reads as TGCGCCAGCAGTCCGGGACAGGTTAATTCACCCCTCCACTTT. The V gene is TRBV7-8, the J gene TRBJ1-6, with TRBD1 identical over 8 bases. CDR1 and CDR2 from the germline V gene are SGHVS and FQNEAQ. CDR3 size: 14 residues.

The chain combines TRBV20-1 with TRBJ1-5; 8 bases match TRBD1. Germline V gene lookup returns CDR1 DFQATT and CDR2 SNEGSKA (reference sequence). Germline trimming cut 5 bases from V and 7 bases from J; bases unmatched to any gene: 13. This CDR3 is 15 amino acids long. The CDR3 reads CSAGGGTGASQPQHF. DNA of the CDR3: TGCAGTGCTGGGGGCGGGACAGGAGCCTCACAGCCCCAGCATTTT.

In DNA, the CDR3 is TGTGCCAGCAGCCCCCCCCGGGACAGCCTCACCGGGGAGCTGTTTTTT. This encodes CASSPPRDSLTGELFF. This sequence joins TRBV7-4 and TRBJ2-2; TRBD1 agrees at 7 bases. V was clipped by 5 bases and J by 4 bases; unmatched bases: 10. The CDR3 loop spans 16 amino acids. Germline V lookup: CDR1 SGHVT, CDR2 SQSDAQ.

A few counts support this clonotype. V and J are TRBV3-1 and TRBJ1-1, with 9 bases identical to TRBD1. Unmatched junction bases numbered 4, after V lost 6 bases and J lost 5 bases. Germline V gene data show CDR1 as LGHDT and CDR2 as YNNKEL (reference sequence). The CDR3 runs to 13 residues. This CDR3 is CASSRGTGTEAFF. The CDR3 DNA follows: TGTGCCAGCAGTCGTGGGACAGGGACTGAAGCTTTCTTT.

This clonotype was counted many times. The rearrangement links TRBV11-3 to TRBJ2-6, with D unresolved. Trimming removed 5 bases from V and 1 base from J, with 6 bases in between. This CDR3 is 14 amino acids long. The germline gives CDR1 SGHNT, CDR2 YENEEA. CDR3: CASSPSSGANVLTF. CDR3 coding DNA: TGTGCCAGCAGCCCGAGTTCTGGGGCCAACGTCCTGACTTTC.

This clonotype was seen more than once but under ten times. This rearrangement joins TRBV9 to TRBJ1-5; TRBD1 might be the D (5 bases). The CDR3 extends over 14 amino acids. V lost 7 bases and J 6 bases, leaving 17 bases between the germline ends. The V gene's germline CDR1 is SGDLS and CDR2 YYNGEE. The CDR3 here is CASFRVMGAQPQHF. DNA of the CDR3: TGTGCCAGCTTCAGGGTAATGGGAGCTCAGCCCCAGCATTTT.

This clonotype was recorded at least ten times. The CDR3 DNA sequence: TGTGCCAGCAGCTTCCAGGGTAACGGCCAGCCCCAGCATTTT. It is translated as CASSFQGNGQPQHF. The chain uses TRBV7-8 and TRBJ1-5, with D tentatively TRBD1 (5 bases). The ends were cut back, 3 bases at V and 7 bases at J, with 13 bases in the middle. The CDR3 covers 14 residues. CDR1 is SGHVS and CDR2 is FQNEAQ in the germline V gene.

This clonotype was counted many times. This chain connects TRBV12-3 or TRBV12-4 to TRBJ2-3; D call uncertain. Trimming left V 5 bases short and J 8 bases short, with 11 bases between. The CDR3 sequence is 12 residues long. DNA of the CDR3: TGTGCCAGCAGTGACGACGTTGGTACGCAGTATTTT. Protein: CASSDDVGTQYF.

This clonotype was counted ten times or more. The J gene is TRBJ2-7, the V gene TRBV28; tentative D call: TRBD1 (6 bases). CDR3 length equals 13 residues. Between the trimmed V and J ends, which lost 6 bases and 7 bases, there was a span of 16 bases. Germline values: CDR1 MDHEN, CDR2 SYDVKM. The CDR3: CASSRDTSGEQYF. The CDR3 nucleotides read TGTGCCAGCAGCCGGGACACCTCGGGGGAGCAGTACTTC.

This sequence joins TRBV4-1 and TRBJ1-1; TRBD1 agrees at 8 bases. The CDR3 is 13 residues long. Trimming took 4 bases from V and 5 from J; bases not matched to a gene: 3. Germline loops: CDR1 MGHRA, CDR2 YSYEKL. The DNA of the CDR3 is TGCGCCAGCAGCCGACAGGGGAGGACTGAAGCTTTCTTT. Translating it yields CASSRQGRTEAFF.

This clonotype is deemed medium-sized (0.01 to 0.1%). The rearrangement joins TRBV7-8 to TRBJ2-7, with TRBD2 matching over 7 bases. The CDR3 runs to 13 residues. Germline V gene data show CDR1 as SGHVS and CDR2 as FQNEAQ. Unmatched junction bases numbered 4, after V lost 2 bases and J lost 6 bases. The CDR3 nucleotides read TGTGCCAGCAGCTTACTTAGACTAGCCGAGCAGTACTTC. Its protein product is CASSLLRLAEQYF.